This TCR beta chain derives from a study of graft-versus-host responses after intestinal transplantation. Study details: Multivisceral, liver-intestinal, or isolated intestinal transplants were received by the recipients. Recipients uniformly received anti-thymocyte globulin induction, followed by tacrolimus and steroids for three to four years.

TCRdb's copy holds only in-frame clones and misses some; the assay was immunoSEQ multiplex PCR. The table records about 35,000 clones, over 90% of them present only once. A remark on this clone: Its target is unknown.

Study-level results: The marrow of recipients harbored GvH clones, and ileum or blood showed some of them first. HvG clone declines early post-transplant were associated with peak circulating GvH levels.

The CDR3 totals 17 residues. The V and J ends lost 0 bases and 3 bases, in that order; junction bases with no gene match: 6. The germline V gene has CDR1 SGHDT and CDR2 YYEEEE. The specimen was unstimulated CD8+ T cells sorted from spleen or lymph node cells, collected before transplant. The chain recombines TRBV5-6 with TRBJ2-2; the match to TRBD2 covers 9 bases. The receptor was isolated from a human donor who was the organ donor for an intestinal transplant. For the CDR3, the DNA is TGTGCCAGCAGCTTGGTTAGCGGGAGTAGGTACACCGGGGAGCTGTTTTTT. Translation: CASSLVSGSRYTGELFF. The full variable domain, with the rest looked up from reference TRBV5-6 and TRBJ2-2, is DAGVTQSPTHLIKTRGQQVTLRCSPKSGHDTVSWYQQALGQGPQFIFQYYEEEERQRGNFPDRFSGHQFPNYSSELNVNALLLGDSALYLCASSLVSGSRYTGELFFGEGSRLTVL.